The T cell receptor (beta chain) described here comes from a study of CD8+ T cells in alopecia areata. General observations from the study: Whereas mice showed it more clearly, TCR sharing across patients was murkier, possibly because of HLA.

This CDR3 has 15 amino acids. In germline, CDR1 is PRHDT, CDR2 FYEKMQ (reference sequence). V lost 0 bases, J lost 7 bases, and 10 bases lay in between. Obtained from alopecia areata patients were lesional scalp punch biopsies along with peripheral blood. Reverse transcription of extracted RNA yielded cDNA, which provided the sequencing template. TCRdb's table, derived via immunoSEQ multiplex PCR, lists solely in-frame clones and lacks some. The table has over 150,000 clones, about 63% seen once. On this clone itself: What it binds is not known.

This specimen was CD4+ T cells sorted from blood, taken at week 0. The chain links TRBV13 to TRBJ1-6; possible D gene TRBD1, 6 bases. The receptor comes from a human donor with alopecia areata. CDR3 nucleotide sequence: TGTGCCAGCAGCTTAGGCCTGGGGGCGAATTCACCCCTCCACTTT. Translating it yields CASSLGLGANSPLHF.